The 28 T cell receptor beta chains given below trace back to one sample, sequenced in a study of shared clonotypes between healthy human individuals. Profiled with immunoSEQ multiplex PCR; TCRdb holds only in-frame clones, not every one. Counted here are 2 million to 2.5 million clones, approximately 95% occurring once; the ten biggest clones make up 0.39%. The sequencing input was naive CD4+ T cells from PBMCs. Subset described: CD45RA+ positively selected. These TCRs come from a man aged 18 to 29 in good health. Some clones in this sample may be carry-over from other donors' samples.

The CDR3 DNA sequence: TGTGCCAGCATACTAGGACTAGCGGGCGAGCAGTACTTC. It encodes CASILGLAGEQYF. The rearrangement joins TRBV2 to TRBJ2-7; TRBD2 aligns across 11 bases. From germline, CDR1 is SNHLY and CDR2 FYNNEI. J gave up 6 bases and V 7 bases, and 5 bases lay outside the gene matches. The CDR3 is made up of 13 amino acids.

The chain employs TRBV15 and TRBJ1-4; the D gene is possibly TRBD1 (5 bases). The V gene lost 1 base and the J gene lost 6 bases, with 12 bases spanning the gap. The CDR3 extends over 15 amino acids. The V gene's germline CDR1 is LNHNV and CDR2 YYDKDF (reference sequence). Written as DNA, the CDR3 is TGTGCCACCAGCAGAGTATTCAGGGACGATGAAAAACTGTTTTTT. Its protein product is CATSRVFRDDEKLFF.

The chain couples TRBV2 to TRBJ1-4; no firm D call. V was clipped by 7 bases and J by 0 bases, with 9 bases between them. This CDR3 has 14 amino acids. Germline V gene data show CDR1 as SNHLY and CDR2 as FYNNEI. CDR3 residues: CASTRRPTNEKLFF. CDR3 in DNA: TGTGCCAGCACTCGACGTCCAACTAATGAAAAACTGTTTTTT.

The J gene is TRBJ1-2, the V gene TRBV7-9; 7 bases agree with TRBD1. Germline V gene data show CDR1 as SEHNR and CDR2 as FQNEAQ (reference sequence). The CDR3 spans 13 residues. V lost 5 bases and J lost 3; bases outside the gene matches: 3. The CDR3 loop is CASSADRDYGYTF. In nucleotides, the CDR3 is TGTGCCAGCAGCGCAGACAGGGACTATGGCTACACCTTC.

Concerning this clone: This sample also contains other DNA sequences that code for the same CDR3. Here the CDR3 reads CASSYTGDNQPQHF. CDR3 bases: TGTGCCAGCAGCTATACGGGGGATAATCAGCCCCAGCATTTT. The chain couples TRBV5-5 to TRBJ1-5; D is perhaps TRBD1 (5 bases). The CDR3 covers 14 residues. V lost 3 bases to trimming and J lost 4 bases, with 11 bases between them. CDR1 is SGHKS and CDR2 is YYEKEE in the germline V gene (reference sequence). The variable domain in full, completed from reference TRBV5-5 and TRBJ1-5, reads DAGVTQSPTHLIKTRGQQVTLRCSPISGHKSVSWYQQVLGQGPQFIFQYYEKEERGRGNFPDRFSARQFPNYSSELNVNALLLGDSALYLCASSYTGDNQPQHFGDGTRLSIL.

The chain employs TRBV6-1 and TRBJ2-3, with D possibly matching TRBD1 (6 bases). The V end lost 4 bases, the J end lost 0 bases, and 11 bases lay between the germline ends. Germline CDR1 MNHNS, CDR2 SASEGT. CDR3 length: 15 residues. In nucleotides, the CDR3 is TGTGCCAGCAGTGGACAGGACCCTAGCACAGATACGCAGTATTTT. Translation gives CASSGQDPSTDTQYF.

In this sample, this clone turned up once. The gene calls are TRBV28 and TRBJ2-1; D unresolved. Germline V gene lookup returns CDR1 MDHEN and CDR2 SYDVKM. V was pared by 6 bases and J by 5 bases, with 8 bases between. CDR3 length: 12 amino acids. CDR3 nucleotides: TGTGCCAGCAGACTGGTCCACAATGAGCAGTTCTTC. Amino acids: CASRLVHNEQFF.

This chain connects TRBV25-1 to TRBJ2-2; the D is unclear. This CDR3 is built from 16 residues. Germline loops: CDR1 MGHDK, CDR2 SYGVNS. Trimming stripped 1 base from V and 0 bases from J, with 9 bases between. In DNA form, the CDR3 reads TGTGCCAGCAGTGAATCCACTGGCGCGAACACCGGGGAGCTGTTTTTT. Residues: CASSESTGANTGELFF.

The genes are TRBV18 and TRBJ2-3; weak D call: TRBD2 (6 bases). Between the trimmed V and J ends, which lost 3 bases and 2 bases, there was a span of 15 bases. The CDR3 has 16 residues. Germline V gene data show CDR1 as KGHSH and CDR2 as LQKENI. Written as DNA, the CDR3 is TGTGCCAGCTCACCGTTGGGTAGCGGATACACAGATACGCAGTATTTT. Residues: CASSPLGSGYTDTQYF.

The chain's CDR3 is CASSLFGADTQYF. The DNA of the CDR3 is TGCGCCAGCAGCTTGTTCGGCGCGGATACGCAGTATTTT. The gene calls are TRBV5-1 and TRBJ2-3; no reliable D call. The germline V gene encodes CDR1 SGHRS and CDR2 YFSETQ. Trimming shortened V by 1 base and J by 6 bases, and 9 bases separated the two germline ends. The CDR3 is 13 amino acids.

This chain uses TRBV5-1 with TRBJ2-1; 9 bases are shared with TRBD2. The CDR3 is 16 residues long. Germline loops: CDR1 SGHRS, CDR2 YFSETQ. Trimming removed 4 bases from V and 6 bases from J; junction bases left unmatched: 11. In nucleotides, the CDR3 is TGCGCCAGCAGCCACCCTATAGCGGGAGCGAGCAATGAGCAGTTCTTC. Translation gives CASSHPIAGASNEQFF.

Notes on this clone: This CDR3 is also generated by other DNA sequences in the sample. V and J are TRBV28 and TRBJ1-5, with TRBD1 matching over 8 bases. The V segment lost 6 bases and the J segment 7 bases; nucleotides outside the gene matches: 11. CDR3 length: 15 amino acids. The germline gives CDR1 MDHEN, CDR2 SYDVKM. The CDR3 loop is CASSPPGQGRQPQHF. The DNA of the CDR3 is TGTGCCAGCAGCCCCCCCGGACAGGGTAGACAGCCCCAGCATTTT.

Concerning this clone: Other DNA sequences from this sample encode an identical CDR3 as well. This chain connects TRBV7-9 to TRBJ1-2; D is undetermined. V lost 1 base to trimming and J lost 8 bases, with 8 bases between them. The CDR3 has 12 amino acids. From germline, CDR1 is SEHNR and CDR2 FQNEAQ (reference sequence). CDR3 sequence: CASSLDSGGYTF. In DNA, the CDR3 is TGTGCCAGCAGCTTAGACAGCGGAGGCTACACCTTC.

In its sample, this clone was seen a few times. This rearrangement joins TRBV9 to TRBJ2-3; TRBD2 aligns across 10 bases. The CDR3 length is 14 residues. The V segment lost 3 bases and the J segment 6 bases; nucleotides outside the gene matches: 4. Germline CDR1 and CDR2: SGDLS and YYNGEE. This CDR3 is CASSAPSGSDTQYF. DNA for the CDR3: TGTGCCAGCAGCGCCCCTAGCGGGAGCGATACGCAGTATTTT.

This rearrangement joins TRBV4-1 to TRBJ1-3; no clear D. Per germline, CDR1 MGHRA and CDR2 YSYEKL. V was shortened by 0 bases and J by 3 bases, with 15 bases between the two germline ends. This CDR3 comprises 17 residues. DNA for the CDR3: TGCGCCAGCAGCCAAGATGACGGGTTCAGAATTGGAAACACCATATATTTT. Residues: CASSQDDGFRIGNTIYF.

The chain joins TRBV30 to TRBJ2-4; D possibly matches TRBD1 or TRBD2 (5 bases each). V lost 0 bases to trimming and J lost 7 bases, with 13 bases between them. Germline V CDR1 and CDR2: GTSNPN, SVGIG (reference sequence). The CDR3 sequence is 14 residues long. CDR3 loop: CAWSVLGEWNIQYF. The CDR3 DNA reads TGTGCCTGGAGTGTACTGGGGGAATGGAACATTCAGTACTTC.

The chain's CDR3 is CASSAERDTQYF. In DNA, the CDR3 is TGTGCCAGCAGCGCAGAACGGGATACGCAGTATTTT. The chain employs TRBV2 and TRBJ2-3; D not certain. The CDR3 spans 12 residues. Trimming stripped 6 bases from V and 6 bases from J, with 10 bases between. Per the germline V gene, CDR1 is SNHLY and CDR2 is FYNNEI.

J is TRBJ1-1 and V is TRBV19; D not resolved. Trimming took off 5 bases at V and 2 bases at J, with 12 bases between the two ends. The CDR3 runs 14 residues. CDR1 and CDR2 (germline): LNHDA, SQIVND (reference sequence). CDR3 nucleotide sequence: TGTGCCAGTAGTCAACGGCTGGGAAACACTGAAGCTTTCTTT. Translating it yields CASSQRLGNTEAFF.

This chain connects TRBV7-9 to TRBJ1-2, with 7 bases matching TRBD1. CDR1 is SEHNR, CDR2 FQNEAQ, per germline (reference sequence). Unmatched junction bases numbered 7, after V lost 6 bases and J lost 0 bases. This CDR3 comprises 15 residues. The CDR3 protein is CASSSNDRANYGYTF. CDR3 DNA: TGTGCCAGCAGTTCCAACGACAGGGCTAACTATGGCTACACCTTC.

V is TRBV7-9 and J is TRBJ1-3, with D unresolved. Germline CDR1 SEHNR, CDR2 FQNEAQ (reference sequence). V dropped 6 bases and J dropped 0 bases, with 12 bases sitting between them. CDR3 length: 15 amino acids. As DNA, the CDR3 is TGTGCCAGCAGACTTCTAGGGAGCTCTGGAAACACCATATATTTT. Translated: CASRLLGSSGNTIYF.

V and J are TRBV4-1 and TRBJ2-2; 9 bases align to TRBD2. Germline V CDR1 and CDR2: MGHRA, YSYEKL. The CDR3 extends over 19 amino acids. V dropped 2 bases and J dropped 7; count of bases not matched to a gene: 17. The CDR3 DNA is TGCGCCAGCAGCCAAACCACTGGGTTACAGCGGGAGGTCATCGGGGAGCTGTTTTTT. It yields the protein CASSQTTGLQREVIGELFF.

The chain employs TRBV5-1 and TRBJ2-6, with D perhaps TRBD1 (6 bases). V dropped 4 bases and J dropped 0 bases, with 23 bases sitting between them. This CDR3 region has 20 residues. The V gene's germline CDR1 is SGHRS and CDR2 YFSETQ. The chain's CDR3 is CASSRSSRTAMNSGANVLTF. The CDR3, as DNA: TGCGCCAGCAGCCGATCCTCAAGGACAGCAATGAACTCTGGGGCCAACGTCCTGACTTTC.

The V and J genes are TRBV10-1 and TRBJ2-3, with TRBD1 matching 7 bases. This CDR3 contains 13 residues. J was trimmed by 9 bases and V by 0 bases; bases with no gene match: 3. Germline V lookup: CDR1 WNHNN, CDR2 SYGVQD (reference sequence). The CDR3 DNA follows: TGCGCCAGCAGTGAGTCGTGGACAGGAACGCAGTATTTT. This codes for CASSESWTGTQYF.

The CDR3 DNA is TGTGCCAGCAGTCGAGCGGGAGCCGGCTACGAGCAGTACTTC. It translates to CASSRAGAGYEQYF. This chain links TRBV6-5 with TRBJ2-7; 8 bases are a match to TRBD2. V lost 5 bases and J lost 3; bases outside the gene matches: 6. This CDR3 has 14 residues. CDR1 and CDR2 (germline): MNHEY, SVGAGI.

Concerning this clone: Other nucleotide sequences in the sample specify the same CDR3. The chain is built from TRBV18 and TRBJ2-7; TRBD1 aligns across 7 bases. The CDR3 has 14 amino acids. V was pared by 2 bases and J by 1 base, with 2 bases of the junction left unmatched. In germline, CDR1 is KGHSH, CDR2 LQKENI. CDR3 bases: TGTGCCAGCTCACCAGGACAGGCGTCCTACGAGCAGTACTTC. It specifies CASSPGQASYEQYF.

The rearrangement links TRBV28 to TRBJ1-1; D is uncertain. This CDR3 region has 12 residues. The germline V gene has CDR1 MDHEN and CDR2 SYDVKM. The ends were cut back, 5 bases at V and 7 bases at J, with 11 bases in the middle. This CDR3 reads CASSADTIEAFF. In DNA, the CDR3 is TGTGCCAGCAGTGCAGACACCATTGAAGCTTTCTTT.

A word on this clone: Other DNA sequences in this sample translate to the same CDR3. The rearrangement joins TRBV29-1 to TRBJ2-7; 9 nucleotides align to TRBD1. The length of the CDR3 is 12 residues. CDR1 SQVTM and CDR2 ANQGSEA come from the germline V gene. The CDR3 loop is CSAGTGTYEQYF. CDR3 nucleotides: TGCAGTGCGGGGACAGGGACCTACGAGCAGTACTTC.

The CDR3 spells CASSYGVYEQYF. Here the CDR3 DNA reads TGTGCCAGCAGTTATGGGGTCTACGAGCAGTACTTC. The chain recombines TRBV25-1 with TRBJ2-7; D call uncertain. Germline assignment: CDR1 MGHDK and CDR2 SYGVNS. Trimming cost V 5 bases and J 3 bases, with 8 bases left between them. CDR3 length: 12 amino acids.